The next 25 T cell receptor beta chains were all read from a single sample in a study of beta chain features in type 1 diabetes. Study findings and constraints: Within each of all four CD4+ subsets, Type 1 diabetes patients had TCRB CDR3s that were moderately but significantly shorter.

All of the isolated RNA was reverse transcribed, so expressed TCRB transcripts were sequenced. The protocol was immunoSEQ multiplex PCR, while the TCRdb copy is restricted to in-frame clones and leaves out a portion. The sample holds over 200,000 clones, 9.5% to 13% seen once. No antigen has been identified for these receptors. Sequencing was performed on naive CD4+ T cells from blood. The receptors stem from a man aged 30 to 45 with type 1 diabetes.

The chain is built from TRBV2 and TRBJ2-7; D is possibly TRBD1 (5 bases). This CDR3 is 13 amino acids long. Germline CDR1 SNHLY, CDR2 FYNNEI. Trimming removed 6 bases from V and 2 bases from J, with 11 bases in between. The CDR3 DNA reads TGTGCCAGCAGCCTGGACAAGGCCTACGAGCAGTACTTC. It codes for CASSLDKAYEQYF. The full variable domain, rest sourced from reference TRBV2 and TRBJ2-7, is EPEVTQTPSHQVTQMGQEVILRCVPISNHLYFYWYRQILGQKVEFLVSFYNNEISEKSEIFDDQFSVERPDGSNFTLKIRSTKLEDSAMYFCASSLDKAYEQYFGPGTRLTVT.

A few counts support this clone. The rearrangement joins TRBV7-9 to TRBJ2-1, with 8 bases fitting TRBD2. J was trimmed by 3 bases and V by 8 bases; bases with no gene match: 3. The V gene's germline CDR1 is SEHNR and CDR2 FQNEAQ (reference sequence). The CDR3 spans 13 residues. The CDR3 loop is CASLAGGYNEQFF. CDR3 in DNA: TGTGCCAGCTTGGCGGGGGGCTACAATGAGCAGTTCTTC.

This clone was recorded a few times. This chain uses TRBV18 with TRBJ2-7; D is possibly TRBD1 (6 bases). Germline V lookup: CDR1 KGHSH, CDR2 LQKENI. This CDR3 comprises 17 residues. Trimming pared 1 base from V and 4 bases from J, leaving 20 bases between. CDR3 DNA sequence: TGTGCCAGCTCACCACGGGGGCCAGGACTTACCCCGTACGAGCAGTACTTC. It encodes CASSPRGPGLTPYEQYF. The full variable domain, completed using reference TRBV18 and TRBJ2-7, is NAGVMQNPRHLVRRRGQEARLRCSPMKGHSHVYWYRQLPEEGLKFMVYLQKENIIDESGMPKERFSAEFPKEGPSILRIQQVVRGDSAAYFCASSPRGPGLTPYEQYFGPGTRLTVT.

In its sample, this clone was seen a few times. The V gene is TRBV18, the J gene TRBJ2-5; possibly TRBD1 for D (5 bases). Germline V gene sequence: CDR1 KGHSH, CDR2 LQKENI. The CDR3 totals 14 residues. Deletions cut 3 bases from V and 2 bases from J, with 10 bases between. The CDR3 nucleotides are TGTGCCAGCTCACCTATGAGACAGCAAGAGACCCAGTACTTC. Protein sequence: CASSPMRQQETQYF.

This clone turned up a few times. The rearrangement joins TRBV2 to TRBJ1-5; tentatively, D is TRBD1 (6 bases). CDR3 length equals 15 residues. V was cut by 7 bases and J by 2 bases, with 15 bases left in between. The germline CDR1 and CDR2 sequences are SNHLY and FYNNEI. Written as DNA, the CDR3 is TGTGCCAGCAAGAAGGGGGTTAATCGCAATCAGCCCCAGCATTTT. Translating gives CASKKGVNRNQPQHF.

Only a few counts were recorded for this clone. The J gene is TRBJ1-5, the V gene TRBV15; D is uncertain. Germline loops: CDR1 LNHNV, CDR2 YYDKDF (reference sequence). CDR3 length: 16 residues. V was cut by 2 bases and J by 0 bases, with 11 bases left in between. The CDR3 reads CATSRPGKRSNQPQHF. CDR3 nucleotides: TGTGCCACCAGCAGACCGGGAAAACGTAGCAATCAGCCCCAGCATTTT.

This clone was seen only a few times. This sequence joins TRBV4-2 and TRBJ1-5, with D perhaps matching TRBD1 (5 bases). The CDR3 length is 15 residues. Germline V gene sequence: CDR1 LGHNA, CDR2 YNFKEQ. V shed 1 base and J shed 8 bases, with 15 bases lying between them. CDR3 coding DNA: TGTGCCAGCAGCCAAGTGGGGCAGACACAGGAGCCCCAGCATTTT. It codes for CASSQVGQTQEPQHF.

The chain joins TRBV29-1 to TRBJ1-1; tentatively, D is TRBD1 (5 bases). From germline, CDR1 is SQVTM and CDR2 ANQGSEA. The CDR3 extends over 12 amino acids. The V end lost 6 bases, the J end lost 1 base, and 9 bases lay between the germline ends. The CDR3 is CSVDSRNTEAFF. CDR3 in DNA: TGCAGCGTCGACAGCAGGAACACTGAAGCTTTCTTT.

This chain links TRBV29-1 with TRBJ2-7; TRBD2 matches 8 bases. V trimming: 1 base; J trimming: 0 bases; junction bases outside the gene matches: 2. This CDR3 has 14 amino acids. The germline gives CDR1 SQVTM, CDR2 ANQGSEA. This CDR3 is CSVEAGGSSYEQYF. The CDR3, as DNA: TGCAGCGTTGAAGCGGGGGGGTCCTCCTACGAGCAGTACTTC.

The CDR3 nucleotides read TGTGCCTGGAGAGGTTTTGTTAGCGGACAAGAGACCCAGTACTTC. Protein sequence: CAWRGFVSGQETQYF. V is TRBV30 and J is TRBJ2-5, with D tentatively TRBD2 (6 bases). V lost 3 bases, J lost 2 bases, and 16 bases lay in between. The CDR3 sequence is 15 residues long. Germline CDR1 reads GTSNPN; CDR2 reads SVGIG (reference sequence).

This clone was seen more than once but under ten times. The chain combines TRBV18 with TRBJ2-7; 9 bases map to TRBD1. Per germline, CDR1 KGHSH and CDR2 LQKENI. Trimming cost V 3 bases and J 5 bases; bases outside gene matches: 8. The CDR3 contains 15 residues. The CDR3 region is CASSPGQGLHHEQYF. CDR3 DNA sequence: TGTGCCAGCTCACCGGGACAGGGACTTCACCACGAGCAGTACTTC.

The chain uses TRBV5-1 and TRBJ2-5, with D perhaps matching TRBD2 (5 bases). Germline V gene lookup returns CDR1 SGHRS and CDR2 YFSETQ. This CDR3 spans 14 amino acids. V lost 1 base and J 2 bases, leaving 9 bases between the germline ends. The CDR3 sequence: CASSLWGEQETQYF. For the CDR3, the DNA is TGCGCCAGCAGCTTGTGGGGAGAACAAGAGACCCAGTACTTC.

This chain joins TRBV25-1 and TRBJ2-1, with 9 bases aligning to TRBD2. The CDR3 has 14 amino acids. The germline CDR1 and CDR2 sequences are MGHDK and SYGVNS. The trim removed 6 bases at V and 10 bases at J, leaving 10 bases unmatched. The CDR3 here is CASRAGGQDREQFF. In nucleotides, the CDR3 is TGTGCCAGCAGAGCGGGGGGCCAAGACAGGGAGCAGTTCTTC.

The chain carries TRBV5-4 and TRBJ1-1; 7 nucleotides line up with TRBD1. Unmatched junction bases numbered 14, after V lost 3 bases and J lost 0 bases. The CDR3 runs 18 residues. In germline, CDR1 is SGHNT, CDR2 YYREEE (reference sequence). CDR3 in amino acids: CASSSRPGQELMNTEAFF. DNA of the CDR3: TGTGCCAGCAGCTCGCGCCCAGGACAGGAGCTTATGAACACTGAAGCTTTCTTT.

This clone was seen a few times. Within the sample, other DNA sequences also encode this same CDR3. The V and J genes are TRBV5-4 and TRBJ2-5; 7 nucleotides match TRBD1. In germline, CDR1 is SGHNT, CDR2 YYREEE (reference sequence). Unmatched junction bases numbered 1, after V lost 0 bases and J lost 2 bases. This CDR3 contains 14 residues. The CDR3 region is CASSLGQGQETQYF. Here the CDR3 DNA reads TGTGCCAGCAGCTTGGGACAGGGACAAGAGACCCAGTACTTC.

This chain connects TRBV18 to TRBJ2-2; no definite D call. The V end lost 3 bases, the J end lost 1 base, and 12 bases lay between the germline ends. The CDR3 is 16 residues long. Per the germline V gene, CDR1 is KGHSH and CDR2 is LQKENI. This chain's CDR3 is CASSPPNRMNTGELFF. The CDR3 DNA reads TGTGCCAGCTCACCCCCGAACAGAATGAACACCGGGGAGCTGTTTTTT.

This sequence joins TRBV2 and TRBJ2-5; the match to TRBD1 covers 7 bases. The CDR3 is 14 amino acids. In germline, CDR1 is SNHLY, CDR2 FYNNEI. The V and J ends lost 7 bases and 1 base, in that order; junction bases with no gene match: 6. CDR3 sequence reads: CASIRDSFQETQYF. CDR3 nucleotide sequence: TGTGCCAGCATCCGGGACAGCTTCCAAGAGACCCAGTACTTC.

This clone was counted between two and nine times. The chain uses TRBV20-1 and TRBJ2-7; D gene ambiguous. CDR3 length: 10 amino acids. Germline V lookup: CDR1 DFQATT, CDR2 SNEGSKA (reference sequence). V gave up 1 base and J gave up 5 bases, with 3 bases separating them. Written as DNA, the CDR3 is TGCAGTGCTAGAGTAAACGAGCAGTACTTC. Translation: CSARVNEQYF.

This clone has only a few counts. V is TRBV30 and J is TRBJ2-7, with D hard to call. CDR1 is GTSNPN, CDR2 SVGIG, per germline (reference sequence). The CDR3 extends over 14 amino acids. The V and J ends lost 0 bases and 3 bases respectively, with 12 bases between them. The CDR3 DNA is TGTGCCTGGAGTGTACGACACGTAGGCTACGAGCAGTACTTC. This sequence encodes CAWSVRHVGYEQYF.

The chain has TRBV7-9 and TRBJ2-1; TRBD1 matches at 7 bases. The CDR3 contains 15 residues. In germline, CDR1 is SEHNR, CDR2 FQNEAQ (reference sequence). V gave up 8 bases and J gave up 4 bases; unmatched junction bases: 11. The DNA of the CDR3 is TGTGCCAGCGGAATTTACAGGGGTAATTACAATGAGCAGTTCTTC. It encodes CASGIYRGNYNEQFF.

This chain joins TRBV5-1 and TRBJ2-3, with a weak D call TRBD2 (7 bases). This CDR3 is 14 amino acids long. Germline V gene lookup returns CDR1 SGHRS and CDR2 YFSETQ. Trimming pared 0 bases from V and 5 bases from J, leaving 10 bases between. CDR3 sequence (DNA): TGCGCCAGCAGCTTGGAGGGGGGGCGAGATACGCAGTATTTT. Translation: CASSLEGGRDTQYF.

This clone has just a few counts. The CDR3 region has the DNA TGTGCCTGGAGCGGACAGGGGGCGACTGAAGCTTTCTTT. Amino acid sequence: CAWSGQGATEAFF. The chain carries TRBV30 and TRBJ1-1; 11 nucleotides match TRBD1. The CDR3 loop spans 13 amino acids. Germline loops: CDR1 GTSNPN, CDR2 SVGIG (reference sequence). The trim removed 3 bases at V and 5 bases at J, leaving 2 bases unmatched. Complete variable domain (other parts from reference TRBV30 and TRBJ1-1): SQTIHQWPATLVQPVGSPLSLECTVEGTSNPNLYWYRQAAGRGLQLLFYSVGIGQISSEVPQNLSASRPQDRQFILSSKKLLLSDSGFYLCAWSGQGATEAFFGQGTRLTVV.

This clone has only a few counts. This rearrangement joins TRBV18 to TRBJ2-7; 8 bases map to TRBD1. The germline V gene has CDR1 KGHSH and CDR2 LQKENI. The CDR3 has 13 amino acids. With V trimmed by 5 bases and J by 6 bases, 6 bases remained unmatched. The CDR3 DNA reads as TGTGCCAGCTCAATGGACAGGGCGAGCGAGCAGTACTTC. This translates into CASSMDRASEQYF.

The chain employs TRBV6-6 and TRBJ2-3; 8 positions agree with TRBD2. Germline V gene sequence: CDR1 MNHNY, CDR2 SVGAGI (reference sequence). V dropped 8 bases and J dropped 3; count of bases not matched to a gene: 1. This CDR3 contains 12 residues. The CDR3 sequence: CASAGGTDTQYF. CDR3 DNA: TGTGCCAGCGCGGGGGGTACAGATACGCAGTATTTT.

This chain joins TRBV5-5 and TRBJ2-7, with TRBD1 matching over 7 bases. J lost 4 bases, V lost 5 bases, and 9 bases had no gene match. Germline V lookup: CDR1 SGHKS, CDR2 YYEKEE (reference sequence). This CDR3 has 14 residues. Written as DNA, the CDR3 is TGTGCCAGCAGTCGGCAGGGGGACGGGTACGAGCAGTACTTC. Translation: CASSRQGDGYEQYF.